This T cell receptor beta chain comes out of a study of cytomegalovirus exposure and HLA in healthy donors. Study results and limitations: The study found most TCR sequences rare, yet found some public TCRs in many donors.

On this clone: Its matching antigen is unknown.

The CDR3 consists of 15 residues. Germline V gene data show CDR1 as MDHEN and CDR2 as SYDVKM. V lost 5 bases and J 0 bases, leaving 11 bases between the germline ends. Sequencing used immunoSEQ multiplex PCR; TCRdb keeps in-frame clones, though not all of them. The table lists hundreds of thousands of clones, about nine tenths of them singletons, with around 0.8% in the top ten. This receptor was taken from a woman aged 18-30 years in good health and CMV-seronegative. Sequenced material: PBMCs. The chain is built from TRBV28 and TRBJ2-1, with D hard to call. CDR3 DNA sequence: TGTGCCAGCAGTGATAGCACGAGCTCCTACAATGAGCAGTTCTTC. Translation: CASSDSTSSYNEQFF.